A selection of T cell receptor beta chains follows, all from one sample in a study of cytomegalovirus exposure and HLA in healthy donors. The data were produced by immunoSEQ multiplex PCR, yet TCRdb's version contains in-frame clones alone and is incomplete. Of 100,000 to 150,000 clones listed, approximately 88% are singletons. The sequenced sample consisted of PBMCs. The receptors were gathered from a man younger than 35 in good health and CMV-seronegative. CDR3s include the opening cysteine and the closing phenylalanine or tryptophan. The D gene is left open where the match is weak. Clone size is stated in some rows and not others, as once, few, many or a class when expanded.

.	TRBV6-5	TRBJ1-2	.	TGTGCCAGCAGTTACTCGGACTCCTTTAACTATGGCTACACCTTC	CASSYSDSFNYGYTF
.	TRBV27	TRBJ2-1	TRBD2	TGTGCCAGCAGCCGAAGCGGGGGCCCCCTCAATGAGCAGTTCTTC	CASSRSGGPLNEQFF
once	TRBV2	TRBJ1-6	.	TGTGCCAGCAGTGTTCGCCAGGGGCCCTTATTTAATTCACCCCTCCACTTT	CASSVRQGPLFNSPLHF
.	TRBV2	TRBJ1-1	.	TGTGCCAGCAGTGAGGGAGCGAACACTGAAGCTTTCTTT	CASSEGANTEAFF
.	TRBV7-8	TRBJ2-2	TRBD1	TGTGCCAGCGTTCCTCCTGAAGGACAGGGTTGGACCGGGGAGCTGTTTTTT	CASVPPEGQGWTGELFF
.	TRBV28	TRBJ2-6	TRBD2	TGTGCCAGCAGGTTAGCGGGCGCAAACGCTCCTGGGGCCAACGTCCTGACTTTC	CASRLAGANAPGANVLTF
.	TRBV11-2	TRBJ1-1	.	TGTGCCAGCAGCTTAGTTTTTGGAGCTGAAGCTTTCTTT	CASSLVFGAEAFF
.	TRBV28	TRBJ2-7	TRBD1	TGTGCCAGCAGGGACAGGGGGCTAGAAGAGCAGTACTTC	CASRDRGLEEQYF
.	TRBV5-1	TRBJ2-5	TRBD2	TGCGCCAGCAGCTTGGGGCTAGCGGGATTGCGGGAGACCCAGTACTTC	CASSLGLAGLRETQYF
once	TRBV5-8	TRBJ2-5	.	TGTGCCAGCAGCTTGGTTTTCTTGAATCGCGGGGAGACCCAGTACTTC	CASSLVFLNRGETQYF
.	TRBV15	TRBJ2-7	.	TGTGCCACCAGCAAAACGGGGATCAACGAGCAGTACTTC	CATSKTGINEQYF
.	TRBV10-3	TRBJ1-5	TRBD1	TGTGCCATCAGTGGGACAGGGCTCAGCAATCAGCCCCAGCATTTT	CAISGTGLSNQPQHF
.	TRBV6-6	TRBJ2-1	.	TGTGCCAGCAGTCTGGGGGGGGCGACCTACAATGAGCAGTTCTTC	CASSLGGATYNEQFF
.	TRBV13	TRBJ2-4	.	TGTGCCAGCAGCTTCTCGGGCATTCAGTACTTC	CASSFSGIQYF
.	TRBV7-2	TRBJ1-5	.	TGTGCCAGCAGCTTAGATCCAGGTGGGAATCAGCCCCAGCATTTT	CASSLDPGGNQPQHF
.	TRBV19	TRBJ1-4	TRBD1	TGTGCCGCCGGGGCGGGACAGACAAATGAAAAACTGTTTTTT	CAAGAGQTNEKLFF
.	TRBV5-6	TRBJ1-5	TRBD1	TGTGCCAGCAGCTTAAATCCGGGACAGGGGAACAATCAGCCCCAGCATTTT	CASSLNPGQGNNQPQHF
.	TRBV27	TRBJ1-5	TRBD1	TGTGCCAGCAGAAGGGACAGGAAGGCCGACAATCAGCCCCAGCATTTT	CASRRDRKADNQPQHF
.	TRBV30	TRBJ2-1	.	TGTGCCTGGAGTGCAGATTTCAATGAGCAGTTCTTC	CAWSADFNEQFF
.	TRBV27	TRBJ2-2	TRBD1	TGTGCCAGCAGTCTCCGGGACAGGTCCACCGGGGAGCTGTTTTTT	CASSLRDRSTGELFF
.	TRBV28	TRBJ2-5	.	TGTGCCAGCAGTCCAGGTACAGCACCCCAAGAGACCCAGTACTTC	CASSPGTAPQETQYF
.	TRBV4-1	TRBJ2-2	.	TGCGCCAGCAGCCAAGGTGCGCGGGGTAGAGGGGAGCTGTTTTTT	CASSQGARGRGELFF
.	TRBV28	TRBJ1-5	TRBD1	TGTGCCAGCAGTCTCGACAGGGGGCTTGGGCAGCCCCAGCATTTT	CASSLDRGLGQPQHF
.	TRBV6-1	TRBJ2-3	.	TGTGCCAGCAGTGAGGGCCAGGGCACAGATACGCAGTATTTT	CASSEGQGTDTQYF
few	TRBV27	TRBJ1-5	.	TGTGCCAGCAGTCCCGCGGGGGGGGGCTTTCAGCCCCAGCATTTT	CASSPAGGGFQPQHF
once	TRBV28	TRBJ1-4	.	TGTGCCAGCAGTAGAGACAGTGAGGTGATTGAAAAACTGTTTTTT	CASSRDSEVIEKLFF
.	TRBV28	TRBJ1-2	.	TGTGCCAGCAGTCTGACCGGGACATCTGGATCCTATGGCTACACCTTC	CASSLTGTSGSYGYTF
.	TRBV27	TRBJ2-3	TRBD2	TGTGCCAGCAGTCGCCCGGGACTAAACACAGATACGCAGTATTTT	CASSRPGLNTDTQYF
.	TRBV7-2	TRBJ1-1	TRBD1	TGTGCCAGCAGCTTAAATCCACAGGGGGCCTACACTGAAGCTTTCTTT	CASSLNPQGAYTEAFF
.	TRBV30	TRBJ1-2	.	TGTGCCTGGAGTGTAGGTGGGGGGGTTGGCTACACCTTC	CAWSVGGGVGYTF
.	TRBV10-3	TRBJ2-7	.	TGTGCCATCAGTGAGTCGCGGGATCGGTACGAGCAGTACTTC	CAISESRDRYEQYF
.	TRBV5-6	TRBJ1-2	.	TGTGCCAGCAGCCAGCCCAGGGAGGGTAACTATGGCTACACCTTC	CASSQPREGNYGYTF
.	TRBV6-1	TRBJ1-5	.	TGTGCCAGCAGTTTCGGGAATCAGCGTCAGCCCCAGCATTTT	CASSFGNQRQPQHF
.	TRBV7-2	TRBJ2-3	TRBD2	TGTGCCAGCAGCCGGGGGGACTCCTCTAGCACAGATACGCAGTATTTT	CASSRGDSSSTDTQYF
.	TRBV7-2	TRBJ2-2	TRBD2	TGTGCCAGCAGCTTACATAGCGGGGGGAGAACCGGGGAGCTGTTTTTT	CASSLHSGGRTGELFF
once	TRBV27	TRBJ2-5	.	TGTGCCAGCAGTTTTCTCGGGGATGGAGAGACCCAGTACTTC	CASSFLGDGETQYF
once	TRBV6-4	TRBJ2-7	.	TGTGCCAGCAGTTACCCGGGGGTAGAACCCTACGAGCAGTACTTC	CASSYPGVEPYEQYF
.	TRBV2	TRBJ2-2	TRBD1	TGTGCCAGCAGTGCAGACAGGGGGCCCGGGGAGCTGTTTTTT	CASSADRGPGELFF